These 11 T cell receptor beta chains originate from one sample sequenced in a study of T cells after yellow fever vaccination. TCRdb reprocessed the 5' RACE reads via MiXCR and lists one record per CDR3 protein. This table has 25,000 to 30,000 distinct CDR3 sequences, 4% to 5% appearing once. Source: PBMCs, either bulk or a sorted T-cell subset (CD4+, CD8+, memory, or dextramer-sorted; not recorded which), taken on the day of the yellow fever booster vaccination. The receptors were gathered from a man between 18 and 35 years old who received the YFV17D yellow fever vaccine.

By sample fraction, this clonotype is medium-sized. V is TRBV7-2 and J is TRBJ2-3, with D perhaps TRBD1 (5 bases). The length of the CDR3 is 14 residues. V dropped 4 bases and J dropped 5 bases, with 13 bases sitting between them. CDR1 is SGHTA and CDR2 is FQGNSA in the germline V gene. Written as DNA, the CDR3 is TGTGCCAGCAGCTCGACCAGGGTCGGAGATACGCAGTATTTT. Its protein is CASSSTRVGDTQYF.

This clonotype was counted at least ten times. The DNA of the CDR3 is TGTGCCAGCAGCTTAGAGGCCTGGGGCTATGGCTACACCTTC. It is translated as CASSLEAWGYGYTF. This chain connects TRBV7-9 to TRBJ1-2; D is unclear. There are 14 residues in the CDR3. CDR1 is SEHNR and CDR2 is FQNEAQ in the germline V gene (reference sequence). Trimming left V 1 base short and J 4 bases short, with 10 bases between.

In its sample, this clonotype was seen many times. V gene TRBV7-2 combines with J gene TRBJ2-3; D remains unclear. This CDR3 is 13 amino acids long. The V and J ends lost 5 bases and 2 bases respectively, with 8 bases between them. Germline V gene sequence: CDR1 SGHTA, CDR2 FQGNSA. The CDR3 coding sequence is TGTGCCAGCAGCCCCTACACCACAGATACGCAGTATTTT. Protein product: CASSPYTTDTQYF.

The rearrangement joins TRBV5-1 to TRBJ1-1; D unresolved. The CDR3 length is 13 residues. Per the germline V gene, CDR1 is SGHRS and CDR2 is YFSETQ. V was shortened by 4 bases and J by 0 bases, with 7 bases between the two germline ends. The CDR3 bases are TGCGCCAGCAGCACTACAGTGAACACTGAAGCTTTCTTT. Translation gives CASSTTVNTEAFF.

This clonotype was recorded a few times. Written as DNA, the CDR3 is TGTGCCAGCAGCTGGGGCGCTCCGGGACATACTAGCACAGATACGCAGTATTTT. Amino acids: CASSWGAPGHTSTDTQYF. This chain joins TRBV7-2 and TRBJ2-3, with a possible D match to TRBD1 (6 bases). CDR3 length equals 18 residues. CDR1 and CDR2 (germline): SGHTA, FQGNSA. V dropped 4 bases and J dropped 0 bases, with 20 bases sitting between them.

This clonotype was seen repeatedly, ten times or more. The gene calls are TRBV7-9 and TRBJ2-1; 12 bases line up with TRBD2. Trimming removed 4 bases from V and 0 bases from J; junction bases left unmatched: 4. The germline V gene has CDR1 SEHNR and CDR2 FQNEAQ (reference sequence). The length of the CDR3 is 17 residues. CDR3 residues: CASSSGLAGSSYNEQFF. The CDR3 DNA reads as TGTGCCAGCAGCTCAGGACTAGCGGGGAGCTCCTACAATGAGCAGTTCTTC.

In this sample, this clonotype turned up a few times. The genes are TRBV4-1 and TRBJ1-2; D is possibly TRBD1 (6 bases). CDR1 and CDR2 (germline): MGHRA, YSYEKL. This CDR3 is 15 amino acids long. V lost 3 bases to trimming and J lost 6 bases, with 17 bases between them. The CDR3 reads CASSQRGGVENGYTF. CDR3 nucleotide sequence: TGCGCCAGCAGCCAGAGGGGGGGAGTTGAGAATGGCTACACCTTC.

This clonotype was seen a few times. The J gene is TRBJ1-5, the V gene TRBV10-3, with 9 bases matching TRBD1. V lost 5 bases and J lost 7; bases outside the gene matches: 12. Germline assignment: CDR1 ENHRY and CDR2 SYGVKD. The CDR3 spans 16 residues. CDR3 DNA: TGTGCCATCAGTACCGATAGGACAGGGGTCAGACAGCCCCAGCATTTT. It specifies CAISTDRTGVRQPQHF.

V is TRBV20-1 and J is TRBJ2-2; the D gene is possibly TRBD2 (6 bases). CDR3 size: 14 residues. The ends were cut back, 6 bases at V and 4 bases at J, with 15 bases in the middle. The germline V gene has CDR1 DFQATT and CDR2 SNEGSKA (reference sequence). The CDR3 DNA reads as TGCAGTGCCCGTCGGGGACTCTCCACCGGGGAGCTGTTTTTT. Protein sequence: CSARRGLSTGELFF.

This clonotype was recorded at least ten times. DNA of the CDR3: TGCGCCAGCAGCCCCCGGGACGCAGGGGGCACAGATACGCAGTATTTT. Translating it yields CASSPRDAGGTDTQYF. V gene TRBV5-1 combines with J gene TRBJ2-3; D might be TRBD1 (6 bases). From germline, CDR1 is SGHRS and CDR2 YFSETQ. There are 16 residues in the CDR3. Trimming left V 4 bases short and J 1 base short, with 16 bases between.

This clonotype was recorded at least ten times. This chain uses TRBV4-2 with TRBJ2-5; 8 nucleotides match TRBD1. The germline gives CDR1 LGHNA, CDR2 YNFKEQ. V dropped 0 bases and J dropped 2; count of bases not matched to a gene: 5. The CDR3 is made up of 16 amino acids. The CDR3 region has the DNA TGTGCCAGCAGCCAAGATGGACAGGGCGGACAAGAGACCCAGTACTTC. Translating gives CASSQDGQGGQETQYF.